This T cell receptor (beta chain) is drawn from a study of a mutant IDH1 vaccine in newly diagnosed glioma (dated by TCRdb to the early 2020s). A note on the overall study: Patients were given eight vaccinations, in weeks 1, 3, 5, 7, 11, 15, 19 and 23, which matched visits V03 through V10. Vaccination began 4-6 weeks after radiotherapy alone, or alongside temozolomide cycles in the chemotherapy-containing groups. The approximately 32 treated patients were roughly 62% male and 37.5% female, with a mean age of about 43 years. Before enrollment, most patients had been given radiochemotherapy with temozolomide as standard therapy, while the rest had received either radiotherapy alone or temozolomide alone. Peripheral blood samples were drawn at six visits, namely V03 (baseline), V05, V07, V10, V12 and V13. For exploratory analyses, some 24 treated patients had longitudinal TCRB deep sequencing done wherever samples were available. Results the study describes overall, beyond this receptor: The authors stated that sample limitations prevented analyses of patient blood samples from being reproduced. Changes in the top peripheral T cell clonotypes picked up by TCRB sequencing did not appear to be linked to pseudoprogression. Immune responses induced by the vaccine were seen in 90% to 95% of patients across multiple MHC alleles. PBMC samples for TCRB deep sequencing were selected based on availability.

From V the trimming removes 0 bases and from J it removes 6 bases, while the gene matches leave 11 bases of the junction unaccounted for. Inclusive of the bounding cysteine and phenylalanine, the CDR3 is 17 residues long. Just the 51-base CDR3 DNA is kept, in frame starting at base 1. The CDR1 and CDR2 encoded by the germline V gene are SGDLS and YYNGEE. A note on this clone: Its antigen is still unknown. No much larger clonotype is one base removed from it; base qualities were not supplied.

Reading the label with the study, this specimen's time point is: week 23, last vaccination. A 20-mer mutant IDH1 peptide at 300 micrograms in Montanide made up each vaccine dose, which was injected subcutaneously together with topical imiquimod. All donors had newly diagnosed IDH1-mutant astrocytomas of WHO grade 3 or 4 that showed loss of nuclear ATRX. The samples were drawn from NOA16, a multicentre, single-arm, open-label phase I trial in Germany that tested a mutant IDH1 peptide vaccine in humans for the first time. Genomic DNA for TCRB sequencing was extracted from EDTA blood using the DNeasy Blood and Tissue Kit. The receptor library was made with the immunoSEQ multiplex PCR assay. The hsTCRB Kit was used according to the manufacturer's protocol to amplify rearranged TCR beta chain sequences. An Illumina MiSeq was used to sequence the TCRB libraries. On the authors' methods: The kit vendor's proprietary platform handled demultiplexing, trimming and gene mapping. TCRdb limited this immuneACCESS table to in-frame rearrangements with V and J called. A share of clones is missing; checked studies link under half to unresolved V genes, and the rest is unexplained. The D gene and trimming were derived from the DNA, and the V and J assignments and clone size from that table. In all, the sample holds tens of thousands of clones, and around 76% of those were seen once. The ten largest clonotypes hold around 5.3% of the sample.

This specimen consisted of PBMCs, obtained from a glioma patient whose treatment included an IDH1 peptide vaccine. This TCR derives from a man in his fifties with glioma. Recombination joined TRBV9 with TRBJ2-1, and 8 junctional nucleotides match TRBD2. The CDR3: CASSVDLGRGAINEQFF. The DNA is TGTGCCAGCAGCGTAGATCTAGGGCGGGGGGCTATCAATGAGCAGTTCTTC.